This T cell receptor beta chain was documented in a study of technical replicates of blood from a handful of donors. Only in-frame clones appear in the TCRdb table, and some are missing; sequencing was by immunoSEQ multiplex PCR. The sample shows roughly 81,000 clones, around 97% of them seen only once. Per germline, CDR1 MDHEN and CDR2 SYDVKM. With 3 bases clipped from V and 4 bases from J, the junction kept 2 bases outside the gene matches. The CDR3 covers 16 residues. This TCR was recovered from a human donor in good health. Input material: T cells isolated from PBMCs. V and J are TRBV28 and TRBJ2-3, with TRBD2 identical over 15 bases. The CDR3 here is CASSFGLAGGADTQYF. Written as DNA, the CDR3 is TGTGCCAGCAGTTTCGGACTAGCGGGAGGGGCAGATACGCAGTATTTT.